These T cell receptor beta chains were read from a single sample in a study of CD8 T cells in ankylosing spondylitis. TCRdb analysed the 5' RACE reads with MiXCR anew, one entry per CDR3 protein. Of about 320,000 distinct CDR3 sequences listed, roughly 11% are singletons. The specimen was blood, either unsorted or a sorted T cell fraction (not recorded which). These receptors were taken from a female donor with ankylosing spondylitis or in good health (not recorded which). CDR3s leave out the opening cysteine and the closing phenylalanine or tryptophan. Rows may omit the clone size; those that give it use once, few, many or a size class.

j_gene,v_gene,abundance,CDR3aa
TRBJ2-5,TRBV11-1,many,ASSFGGETQY
TRBJ2-5,TRBV7-7,few,ASSSAGGETQY
TRBJ2-2,TRBV20-1,many,SASQGWAGELF
TRBJ2-1,TRBV3-1,NA,ASSQGTKGNEQF
TRBJ2-7,TRBV20-1,many,SVSSGAYEQY
TRBJ2-1,TRBV29-1,many,SSGHNEQF
TRBJ2-7,TRBV19,NA,ASSPTGNSYEQY
TRBJ1-2,TRBV11-1,NA,ASSLRVRGQDYGYT
TRBJ2-7,TRBV7-2,many,ASSSQAGGPSEQY
TRBJ1-4,TRBV28,NA,ASTMGTFNEKLF
TRBJ2-6,TRBV3-1,many,ASRDAGANVLT
TRBJ2-1,TRBV27,NA,ASSLSRGERHF
TRBJ2-3,TRBV29-1,many,SAVTGFSTDTQY
TRBJ2-7,TRBV20-1,NA,SVIAGGAYEQY
TRBJ2-7,TRBV28,NA,ASSRDRNPYEQY
TRBJ2-1,TRBV5-1,many,ASSPGQGVVDEQF
TRBJ2-1,TRBV5-8,many,ASSLAMTSVWNEQF
TRBJ1-5,TRBV30,many,AWSTSVWGNQPQH
TRBJ1-5,TRBV18,NA,ASSGGEPNQPQH
TRBJ1-3,TRBV20-1,many,SASRVNGNTIY
TRBJ1-3,TRBV5-1,few,ASSAEDRAERNTIY
TRBJ2-3,TRBV24-1,many,ATSDSSGTSGTYHTDTQY
TRBJ2-1,TRBV18,NA,ASSFNSGTMINEQF
TRBJ1-6,TRBV18,few,ASSPNTGDSPLH
TRBJ1-2,TRBV29-1,few,SVIGLNYGYT
TRBJ2-7,TRBV7-2,NA,ASSPPVDYEQY
TRBJ2-7,TRBV20-1,NA,SARGGTSARKQY
TRBJ2-1,TRBV19,few,ASSIDKASRYEQF